These T cell receptor beta chains were read from a single sample in a study of cytomegalovirus exposure and HLA in healthy donors. TCRdb's table, derived via immunoSEQ multiplex PCR, lists solely in-frame clones and lacks some. The sample holds around 150,000 clones, roughly 10% seen once. Sequencing used PBMCs. Source of these receptors: a male donor in good health and CMV-seronegative. The CDR3 runs from the conserved cysteine through the conserved F or W. The order of the fields is J gene, V gene, clone size, D gene, CDR3 DNA, CDR3 protein. The D gene is left open where the match is weak. Size tells how often a clone was seen (once, few, many) or the class of an expanded clone, and some rows leave it out.

TRBJ2-3 | TRBV2 | few | TRBD2 | TGTGCCCGACTAGCGGAGAACACAGATACGCAGTATTTT | CARLAENTDTQYF
TRBJ1-2 | TRBV15 | few | NA | TGTGCCACCAGTGGGCGGGGGCAAGGGAACTATGGCTACACCTTC | CATSGRGQGNYGYTF
TRBJ1-6 | TRBV7-2 | NA | TRBD1 | TGTGCCAGCAGCTCAAATCAGGGGGCTTATTCACCCCTCCACTTT | CASSSNQGAYSPLHF
TRBJ1-1 | TRBV19 | few | NA | TGTGCCAGTAGTATGGCCAGGAACACTGAAGCTTTCTTT | CASSMARNTEAFF
TRBJ1-4 | TRBV4-1 | NA | NA | TGCGCCAGCAGCCGGGACATTCGTGAAAAACTGTTTTTT | CASSRDIREKLFF
TRBJ2-5 | TRBV27 | NA | NA | TGTGCCAGCAGTTTATTTTCGGGGGAAGAGACCCAGTACTTC | CASSLFSGEETQYF
TRBJ1-3 | TRBV18 | NA | NA | TGTGCCAGCTCACCACCGGGCAGGGACTCTGGAAACACCATATATTTT | CASSPPGRDSGNTIYF
TRBJ1-5 | TRBV2 | NA | NA | TGTGCCAGCAGTTGGGGAGCTGCTAGCAATCAGCCCCAGCATTTT | CASSWGAASNQPQHF
TRBJ2-1 | TRBV29-1 | few | NA | TGCAGCGTTGTGTCATTTGTCTACAATGAGCAGTTCTTC | CSVVSFVYNEQFF
TRBJ2-1 | TRBV7-9 | few | NA | TGTGCCAGCAGCTTAGGTCAGACCTACAATGAGCAGTTCTTC | CASSLGQTYNEQFF
TRBJ2-5 | TRBV6-1 | few | NA | TGTGCCAGCAATAGAGGTCAGGGTAAAGAGACCCAGTACTTC | CASNRGQGKETQYF
TRBJ1-3 | TRBV19 | few | TRBD1 | TGTGCCAGTGGGAGGACAGGAGCAGGAGGAAACACCATATATTTT | CASGRTGAGGNTIYF
TRBJ2-1 | TRBV9 | NA | TRBD1 | TGTGCCAGCAGCGCCGGGACAGGGGCATACAATGAGCAGTTCTTC | CASSAGTGAYNEQFF
TRBJ2-7 | TRBV27 | NA | NA | TGTGCCACCCGGGGGACAGCCAGCTCCTACGAGCAGTACTTC | CATRGTASSYEQYF
TRBJ1-2 | TRBV19 | few | NA | TGTGCCAGTAGTGGGGCAGGGCTCTATGGCTACACCTTC | CASSGAGLYGYTF
TRBJ1-1 | TRBV19 | few | TRBD1 | TGTGCCAGTAGTATTTATAAAGGGGACAGGCGACAAACTGAAGCTTTCTTT | CASSIYKGDRRQTEAFF
TRBJ2-7 | TRBV30 | NA | TRBD1 | TGTGCCTGGAGTCGGACAGGGCACGAGCAGTACTTC | CAWSRTGHEQYF
TRBJ2-7 | TRBV13 | few | NA | TGTGCCAGCAGCATGGCATTTAAGTCGCCCTACGAGCAGTACTTC | CASSMAFKSPYEQYF
TRBJ1-2 | TRBV13 | few | NA | TGTGCCAGCAGCTTAGAGCGGAACTATGGCTACACCTTC | CASSLERNYGYTF
TRBJ2-1 | TRBV18 | NA | TRBD2 | TGTGCCAGCTCACCACCCCGGGATAGCGGGAGTAGCTCCTACAATGAGCAGTTCTTC | CASSPPRDSGSSSYNEQFF
TRBJ2-7 | TRBV6-5 | NA | TRBD2 | TGTGCCAGCACTTTTGGGGCGGGAGACTCCTACGAGCAGTACTTC | CASTFGAGDSYEQYF
TRBJ1-1 | TRBV9 | NA | TRBD1 | TGTGCCAGCAGCGTAGCTATAGGGACAGCCACTGAAGCTTTCTTT | CASSVAIGTATEAFF
TRBJ2-7 | TRBV11-2 | few | TRBD2 | TGTGCCAGCAGCTTAGAAGCTAGCGGGAAGTACGAGCAGTACTTC | CASSLEASGKYEQYF
TRBJ1-1 | TRBV4-2 | NA | NA | TGTGCCAGCAGCCGCCAGGGGAGAAACACTGAAGCTTTCTTT | CASSRQGRNTEAFF
TRBJ2-3 | TRBV5-1 | few | NA | TGCGCCAGCATGCCCGGAAGAGGGAGCACAGATACGCAGTATTTT | CASMPGRGSTDTQYF
TRBJ1-5 | TRBV7-2 | NA | NA | TGTGCCAGCAGCTTACAGGGGAACAGCAATCAGCCCCAGCATTTT | CASSLQGNSNQPQHF
TRBJ2-3 | TRBV5-4 | few | NA | TGTGCCAGCAGCTTGGCACGGGGGGCCTACACAGATACGCAGTATTTT | CASSLARGAYTDTQYF
TRBJ2-3 | TRBV27 | few | TRBD1 | TGTGCCAGCAGCCCACTCGGCGGGACAGGGAGCACAGATACGCAGTATTTT | CASSPLGGTGSTDTQYF
TRBJ2-1 | TRBV5-1 | NA | NA | TGCGCCAGCACAGGCTCGAGCTCCTACAATGAGCAGTTCTTC | CASTGSSSYNEQFF
TRBJ2-7 | TRBV28 | few | TRBD1 | TGTGCCACGCTGAGGAGACAGGGGGATCACGAGCAGTACTTC | CATLRRQGDHEQYF
TRBJ2-2 | TRBV7-7 | NA | NA | TGTGCCAGCAGCTTACGACTGGAGTCCGGGGAGCTGTTTTTT | CASSLRLESGELFF
TRBJ1-2 | TRBV2 | NA | NA | TGTGCCAGCAGTGAGGTCAGGGGTCCTCTGGGAGGCTACACCTTC | CASSEVRGPLGGYTF
TRBJ2-3 | TRBV4-2 | few | NA | TGTGCCAGCAGCCAAGGGACGGGGGGCACAGATACGCAGTATTTT | CASSQGTGGTDTQYF
TRBJ1-3 | TRBV7-9 | NA | TRBD1 | TGTGCCAGCGAAGGAGACAGGGCTTCTGGAAACACCATATATTTT | CASEGDRASGNTIYF
TRBJ2-7 | TRBV28 | few | TRBD2 | TGTGCCAGCCGTTCGGGGGGGTCCTACGAGCAGTACTTC | CASRSGGSYEQYF
TRBJ2-5 | TRBV6-1 | few | NA | TGTGCCAGCAGGGCGGGGGCGGATGGGATAGAGACCCAGTACTTC | CASRAGADGIETQYF
TRBJ2-1 | TRBV6-6 | NA | TRBD2 | TGTGCCAGCAGTCGGACGGGGGGTAGTGAGCAGTTCTTC | CASSRTGGSEQFF
TRBJ1-1 | TRBV11-3 | few | TRBD1 | TGTGCCAGCAGCTTCAAGGGAACAGGGGGCGCCGGGGAGACTGAAGCTTTCTTT | CASSFKGTGGAGETEAFF
TRBJ2-4 | TRBV15 | NA | NA | TGTGCCACCAGCAGCGGGGACTCGAGAGCCAAAAACATTCAGTACTTC | CATSSGDSRAKNIQYF
TRBJ2-7 | TRBV19 | NA | NA | TGTGCCAGTAGTCCATTAGAGGAACTCTACGAGCAGTACTTC | CASSPLEELYEQYF
TRBJ2-7 | TRBV2 | few | TRBD1 | TGTGCCAGCGTCGCTAGGACAGGGATCTACGAGCAGTACTTC | CASVARTGIYEQYF
TRBJ2-1 | TRBV4-3 | NA | TRBD2 | TGCGCCAGCAGCCAAGAGTCGGCTAGCGGGAGAAGCTCCTACAATGAGCAGTTCTTC | CASSQESASGRSSYNEQFF
TRBJ1-5 | TRBV7-6 | NA | NA | TGTGCCAGCAGCCCAGACAGAAATCAGCCCCAGCATTTT | CASSPDRNQPQHF
TRBJ2-1 | TRBV4-1 | NA | TRBD2 | TGCGCCAGCAGCCAAGATAGGGCGGGAGCCTACAATGAGCAGTTCTTC | CASSQDRAGAYNEQFF
TRBJ2-7 | TRBV6-1 | NA | NA | TGTGCCAGCAGTGTGGGGGGGGCAGGGTCCTACGAGCAGTACTTC | CASSVGGAGSYEQYF
TRBJ1-1 | TRBV7-2 | NA | TRBD1 | TGTGCCAGCAGCTACCGGACAGGGCAGACCACTGAAGCTTTCTTT | CASSYRTGQTTEAFF
TRBJ2-2 | TRBV5-6 | NA | TRBD2 | TGTGCCAGCAGCTCGTCGTTGGGGGGGAGGAACCTGCACGGGGAGCTGTTTTTT | CASSSSLGGRNLHGELFF
TRBJ2-7 | TRBV5-5 | few | NA | TGTGCCAGCAGCTTGGCCGGGGGGCAGAGCTCCTACGAGCAGTACTTC | CASSLAGGQSSYEQYF